This is a list of T cell receptor beta chains from one sample in a study of T-cell reconstitution after alpha-beta-depleted transplantation in children. MiXCR, applied by TCRdb to the PCR reads, yields one record per CDR3 protein. The sample yields about 350,000 distinct CDR3 sequences, around 16% seen once. The material was PBMCs, mostly from graft donor cells, obtained 360 days after TCRalphabeta/CD19-depleted stem cell transplant. These receptors all come from a male patient between 2 and 15 years old who had a stem cell transplant for acute lymphoblastic leukemia, so the T cells may come from the graft donor. CDR3s include the opening cysteine and the closing phenylalanine or tryptophan.

V gene | CDR3 protein
TRBV7-6 | CASNKYSPPGEQYF
TRBV20-1 | CSALPGTPTETQYF
TRBV29-1 | CSVGNGYQPQHF
TRBV12-3/TRBV12-4 | CASSLWAASTQYF
TRBV5-5 | CASSLFGDTGELFF
TRBV25-1 | CASSEPASGISGELFF
TRBV5-1 | CASSLWGQGNEQFF
TRBV12-3/TRBV12-4 | CASSWGNEQYF
TRBV27 | CASTRGGGHYEQYF
TRBV29-1 | CSVEGEVGGNTGELFF
TRBV6-5 | CASISTGEAFF
TRBV4-1 | CASSQGFRQYEQYF
TRBV18 | CASSPRGQGFGTLAKNIQYF
TRBV20-1 | CSAPLRETQYF
TRBV5-1 | CASSPSIDTQYF
TRBV29-1 | CSAGQGFRGPTEAFF
TRBV4-1 | CASSQGPGLEPNEQFF
TRBV10-3 | CAIRQQANMNTEAFF
TRBV5-1 | CASSLGHRVDEQYF
TRBV4-3 | CASSQDAGLAGGNEQFF
TRBV12-3/TRBV12-4 | CASSPKTSTYEQYF
TRBV5-1 | CASGISGSEYNEQFF
TRBV5-1 | CASSIGGGSSYEQYF
TRBV12-5 | CASGPRPRDSRDTDTQYF
TRBV6-2/TRBV6-3 | CASSSSGETQYF
TRBV20-1 | CSARVRRGRDNEQFF
TRBV20-1 | CSASALSLGVFDTQYF
TRBV29-1 | CSVASPGQGNWANYGYTF
TRBV6-6 | CASSDGQGYEQYF
TRBV12-3/TRBV12-4 | CASSRGGRNEQFF
TRBV20-1 | CSARNSGPSSYNEQFF
TRBV20-1 | CSALRTRNTGELFF
TRBV20-1 | CSARDPGLQLSYEQYF
TRBV10-3 | CAIRGLAGLSYNEQFF
TRBV27 | CASSLNSAADTQYF
TRBV4-3 | CASSQDSDEQFF
TRBV20-1 | CSASAENYNEQFF
TRBV12-3/TRBV12-4 | CASGGGQETQYF
TRBV20-1 | CSARDRSSGSGATGELFF
TRBV9 | CASSPLGQGDTEAFF
TRBV19 | CASSIAAYEQYF
TRBV19 | CASSIDGYNEQFF
TRBV4-2 | CASSQELGPDTQYF
TRBV7-2 | CASSLAAGGKTQYF
TRBV9 | CASSVEQGGQETQYF
TRBV28 | CATGPSGGETQYF
TRBV19 | CASTRETGLYNEQFF
TRBV7-9 | CASSLLGFGVSYEQYF
TRBV4-3 | CASTKGGTEAFF
TRBV12-3/TRBV12-4 | CASSGKPGLAPSYEQYF
TRBV30 | CAWSVGVSDTQYF
TRBV18 | CASSPQSTDTQYF
TRBV14 | CASSPRVAGGYEQFF
TRBV28 | CASSQRTGRANVLTF
TRBV29-1 | CSADGNLGEETQYF
TRBV18 | CASSLFSGTRDEQFF